The sequence of this T cell receptor (beta chain) was determined in a study of radiation and T cells in renal cell carcinoma (dated by TCRdb to about 2020). For the study in its entirety: Samples were obtained from a clinical trial, in which 15 Gy stereotactic body radiation therapy was delivered to primary renal cell carcinomas and nephrectomy was performed 4 weeks later. TCR beta sequencing covered 50 to 55 samples in total, comprising some 25 tumors and roughly 27 peripheral blood samples. A total of 4,016,671 unique CDR3 nucleotide sequences, encoding 2,500,000 or so unique CDR3 amino acid sequences, were found across all 50 or so samples.

Study-wide conclusions, independent of this receptor: No pretreatment tumor biopsies were available, so the baseline intratumoral presence of clonotypes could not be determined. Changes in the blood repertoire were not tracked past 4 weeks after treatment. Because the trial had a single-armed design, the trial could not examine how radiation dose or scheduling affected the TCR repertoire. In blood, the top tumor clonotypes increased between baseline and 2 weeks post-radiation and then shrank by 4 weeks, which suggests that tumor-resident clones expanded only transiently.

Regarding this clone: Its antigen is currently not known. There are no base qualities to consult, and no much larger clone falls within one base.

TCR beta libraries were generated from genomic DNA with the immunoSEQ kit, following the manufacturer's recommendations. To prepare the libraries, a first multiplex PCR with proprietary primers was run, followed by a second PCR that added unique barcodes, and a bead cleanup was done after each round. Each sample batch included a kit-provided positive control reaction and a negative control reaction. The final libraries were assessed on an Agilent 4200 TapeStation D1000 ScreenTape, pooled by volume, and quantified by qPCR. An Illumina NextSeq500 fitted with a MidOutput 150-cycle cartridge performed the sequencing, running 156 Read1 cycles and 15 Index1 cycles with the kit's custom primers. The pooled library was loaded at approximately 1 pM, with an approximately 20% PhiX control spiked in. Per the original workflow: The vendor-processed data were analyzed in R, and a clonotype was defined as all T cells that share the same CDR3 nucleotide sequence. In the clone abundance analyses, frequencies were normalized to the 10,000 most abundant clones in each sample. Public T cell clones, which averaged fewer than five per sample, were removed prior to analysis. A difference in abundance of at least 32-fold between compartments was used to define tumor-enriched and baseline blood-enriched clonotypes. A beta-binomial differential abundance model was used to identify clonotypes that expanded or contracted between blood time points. Similarity between tumor and blood repertoires was quantified using the Baroni-Urbani and Buser coefficient, and groups were compared with two-tailed Wilcoxon tests in R. What TCRdb holds here is the immuneACCESS table cut down to in-frame rearrangements. Part of the clones is not present; checked against another copy, under half of the missing clones reflect an unresolved V gene, and the others are unexplained. The V and J calls and clone size come from that table; D and trimming were worked out from the DNA. In this sample the table shows 150,000 or so clones, roughly 90% of which occur a single time. Around 4% of the sample rests with the top ten.

What this sample's time point label stands for: baseline pretreatment blood. In the paper's terms, the treatment or condition label means: 15 Gy SBRT to primary tumor, nephrectomy 4 weeks later. To follow tumor-enriched clonotypes, peripheral blood was collected serially from radiation-treated patients at baseline and again at 2 weeks and 4 weeks after SBRT. Every patient's renal cell carcinoma showed clear cell pathology. The QIAamp DNA Blood Mini Kit (Qiagen) was used to prepare genomic DNA for TCR sequencing. The analyses included just those samples that passed every quality control check. This sequence was found in a woman in her 70s with renal cell carcinoma. Sequenced material: blood, taken from a patient whose treatment included radiotherapy and nephrectomy.

At the DNA level, the sequence is TGTGCCAGCAGTCCTGGGACTAGCGGGGGGAACCAGCAGTTCTTC. Translation gives CASSPGTSGGNQQFF. The sequence links TRBV7-2 to TRBJ2-1; 15 bases in the middle match TRBD2. The CDR3, cysteine through phenylalanine, is 15 amino acids long. The read is trimmed to its CDR3 DNA, 45 bases read in frame from base 1. Taken from the germline V gene, the CDR1 and CDR2 loops are SGHTA and FQGNSA. V is pruned by 6 bases and J by 11 bases, leaving 8 bases of the junction without a gene match.